Shown below are 10 T cell receptor beta chains from a single sample sequenced in a study of T cells after posttransplantation cyclophosphamide. Busulfan-fludarabine conditioning, marrow transplant, and cyclophosphamide on days +3 and +4 were administered. Sequencing used immunoSEQ multiplex PCR; TCRdb keeps in-frame clones, though not all of them. The sample yields about 12,000 clones, without any singletons. The sequenced sample was PBMCs, obtained after allogeneic stem cell transplant with posttransplant cyclophosphamide. These receptors all stem from a female patient in her thirties or forties who received an allogeneic stem cell transplant from an unrelated donor, was CMV-positive, and had acute GVHD only. Some T cells here may be from the graft donor.

The sample holds many counts of this clone. The gene calls are TRBV7-7 and TRBJ2-7; the match to TRBD1 covers 8 bases. The V gene's germline CDR1 is SSHAT and CDR2 FNYEAQ (reference sequence). This CDR3 spans 13 amino acids. V gave up 4 bases and J gave up 6 bases; unmatched junction bases: 5. This CDR3 reads CASSSTDRGEQYF. The DNA for the CDR3 is TGTGCCAGCAGCTCTACAGACAGGGGCGAGCAGTACTTC.

This clone was recorded many times. The rearrangement joins TRBV9 to TRBJ1-5; 9 bases are shared with TRBD1. V lost 3 bases, J lost 6 bases, and 7 bases stayed unmatched. Germline CDR1 reads SGDLS; CDR2 reads YYNGEE. The CDR3 length is 15 residues. DNA for the CDR3: TGTGCCAGCAGCGCGACAGGGGGGGAGAGTCAGCCCCAGCATTTT. Its protein product is CASSATGGESQPQHF.

There are many counts of this clone. At the DNA level, this CDR3 is encoded by other sequences in the same sample as well. In DNA form, the CDR3 reads TGTGCCAGCTCACCCCTTAGGACAGGGGGGAACACTGAAGCTTTCTTT. The encoded protein is CASSPLRTGGNTEAFF. V usage is TRBV18 and J usage is TRBJ1-1; 10 bases line up with TRBD1. Germline lookup yields CDR1 KGHSH and CDR2 LQKENI. V dropped 3 bases and J dropped 1; count of bases not matched to a gene: 5. This CDR3 has 16 residues.

The table lists this clone with a few counts. The chain employs TRBV6-5 and TRBJ1-2; 7 positions match TRBD1. With 10 bases clipped from V and 5 bases from J, the junction kept 4 bases outside the gene matches. Germline V gene sequence: CDR1 MNHEY, CDR2 SVGAGI. The CDR3 is made up of 11 amino acids. The CDR3 nucleotides are TGTGCCATCGCGGGACAGTATGGCTACACCTTC. This sequence encodes CAIAGQYGYTF.

This clone was observed at least ten times. The rearrangement uses TRBV29-1 and TRBJ2-1; 9 nucleotides match TRBD1. This CDR3 is built from 13 residues. After removal of 6 bases from V and 8 bases from J, the junction contained 8 bases not matched to a gene. Looked up from germline, CDR1 is SQVTM and CDR2 is ANQGSEA. CDR3 coding DNA: TGCAGCGTGGGACAGGGAAGGTCCCATGAGCAGTTCTTC. This sequence encodes CSVGQGRSHEQFF.

This clone has ten or more counts. The rearrangement uses TRBV5-1 and TRBJ2-7, with 7 bases identical to TRBD1. The junction had 12 bases not matched to a gene; V was cut back by 7 bases and J by 5 bases. CDR1 and CDR2 (germline): SGHRS, YFSETQ. The CDR3 runs 14 residues. The CDR3 nucleotides read TGCGCCAGCCGCCGGGACAGTCCATTGGACGAGCAGTACTTC. It is translated as CASRRDSPLDEQYF.

At least ten counts were recorded for this clone. The CDR3 region has the DNA TGCGCCAGCAGCCAAGTCCAGGGACAAGAGACCCAGTACTTC. It translates to CASSQVQGQETQYF. The chain combines TRBV4-1 with TRBJ2-5, with TRBD1 as a possible D gene (5 bases). V shed 1 base and J shed 2 bases, with 8 bases lying between them. Germline values: CDR1 MGHRA, CDR2 YSYEKL. CDR3 length equals 14 residues.

This clone was counted only a few times. The V gene is TRBV28, the J gene TRBJ2-7, with TRBD1 as a possible D gene (5 bases). Trimming shortened V by 2 bases and J by 9 bases, and 20 bases separated the two germline ends. Germline V gene lookup returns CDR1 MDHEN and CDR2 SYDVKM. This CDR3 is 15 amino acids long. The CDR3 region is CASSLGAAPFLGQYF. The CDR3 region has the DNA TGTGCCAGCAGTTTAGGGGCAGCTCCCTTCCTGGGGCAGTACTTC. Looking up the rest from reference TRBV28 and TRBJ2-7 gives the full variable domain: DVKVTQSSRYLVKRTGEKVFLECVQDMDHENMFWYRQDPGLGLRLIYFSYDVKMKEKGDIPEGYSVSREKKERFSLILESASTNQTSMYLCASSLGAAPFLGQYFGPGTRLTVT.

This clone is large by share. V usage is TRBV7-9 and J usage is TRBJ2-7, with 9 bases fitting TRBD1. CDR3 size: 15 residues. Per germline, CDR1 SEHNR and CDR2 FQNEAQ (reference sequence). V was pared by 5 bases and J by 2 bases, with 7 bases of the junction left unmatched. The DNA of the CDR3 is TGTGCCAGCAGCCGGGGACAGGGAGTAACCTACGAGCAGTACTTC. It is translated as CASSRGQGVTYEQYF.

This clone was counted ten times or more. The chain carries TRBV28 and TRBJ1-5; TRBD1 agrees at 7 bases. Germline CDR1 and CDR2: MDHEN and SYDVKM. V lost 2 bases and J lost 5; bases outside the gene matches: 12. There are 17 residues in the CDR3. CDR3 protein: CASSLSFTRQGDQPQHF. The DNA of the CDR3 is TGTGCCAGCAGTTTAAGCTTTACGCGACAGGGAGATCAGCCCCAGCATTTT.